The rows below give T cell receptor beta chains drawn from one sample of a study of T-cell memory formation after mild COVID-19. TCRdb used MiXCR to reprocess the 5' RACE reads, holding one entry per CDR3 protein. The table lists hundreds of thousands of distinct CDR3 sequences, around 27% of them singletons, with under 15% in the top ten. Specimen: PBMCs or a T cell subset sorted from them (not recorded which). Every receptor here comes from an adult woman who had mild COVID-19 (a few samples of this study predate the infection). Cell type and time point are not known. The CDR3 runs from the conserved cysteine through the conserved F or W. The D gene is left open where the match is weak. A clone size is listed for some rows: how often the clone was seen (once, few, many), or a class if it is expanded.

cdr3_nt | cdr3_aa | v_call | clone_size | j_call | d_call
TGTGCCAGCAGCCTGACAGGGAAAGAGTTCTTC | CASSLTGKEFF | TRBV12-3/TRBV12-4 | . | TRBJ2-1 | TRBD1
TGTGCCAGCAGTTACTCGAGGCTAGCGTACTCCTACGAGCAGTACTTC | CASSYSRLAYSYEQYF | TRBV6-5 | many | TRBJ2-7 | .
TGCGCCAGCAGCACGGGACCCGGGACACCTGACGAGCAGTACTTC | CASSTGPGTPDEQYF | TRBV5-1 | few | TRBJ2-7 | .
TGTGCCAGCAGACCTACTAGCGGGGGGACCACTAGCACAGATACGCAGTATTTT | CASRPTSGGTTSTDTQYF | TRBV12-3/TRBV12-4 | . | TRBJ2-3 | TRBD2
TGTGCCAGCAGCTTAGTTGGCTCGACTGAAGCTTTCTTT | CASSLVGSTEAFF | TRBV7-9 | . | TRBJ1-1 | .
TGTGCCAGCAGTACGAGACGCGCGGACAGGGCCTATGGCTACACCTTC | CASSTRRADRAYGYTF | TRBV6-5 | . | TRBJ1-2 | TRBD1
TGTGCCACCAGTGGGCTCCAACCCAATGAGCAGTTCTTC | CATSGLQPNEQFF | TRBV24-1 | . | TRBJ2-1 | .
TGTGCCAGCAGCCCTCACGGGCAGGTCACCGGGGAGCTGTTTTTT | CASSPHGQVTGELFF | TRBV5-6 | few | TRBJ2-2 | .
TGTGCCAGCAGCTGGGAGCCTGGTGGCAATCAGCCCCAGCATTTT | CASSWEPGGNQPQHF | TRBV7-2 | . | TRBJ1-5 | .
TGTGCCAGCAGCCAACTAGCGGGAGCTACCGGGGAGCTGTTTTTT | CASSQLAGATGELFF | TRBV7-9 | . | TRBJ2-2 | TRBD2
TGCGCCAGCAGCTTGGATGGGGGAGCCAGAACCGGGGAGCTGTTTTTT | CASSLDGGARTGELFF | TRBV5-1 | few | TRBJ2-2 | .
TGTGCCAGCAGCGTAGGGGCTAGCTACCTCACAGATACGCAGTATTTT | CASSVGASYLTDTQYF | TRBV9 | few | TRBJ2-3 | .
TGCGCCAGCAGCTTGGGAACAGGGCCCCACGAGCAGTACTTC | CASSLGTGPHEQYF | TRBV5-1 | . | TRBJ2-7 | .
TGTGCCAGCAGTTTTTTCTGGGGGTCCGGGGCCAACGTCCTGACTTTC | CASSFFWGSGANVLTF | TRBV12-3/TRBV12-4 | few | TRBJ2-6 | .
TGTGCCACCAGTGATGTGGGACAGTTCAATCAGCCCCAGCATTTT | CATSDVGQFNQPQHF | TRBV24-1 | . | TRBJ1-5 | TRBD1
TGCGCCAGCAGCTTCCCGGGAAGGGCTGGGGAGACCCAGTACTTC | CASSFPGRAGETQYF | TRBV5-1 | . | TRBJ2-5 | .
TGTGCCAGCAGACCTCGTTGGACTAGCGGGGGGGTTGGCGATGAGCAGTTCTTC | CASRPRWTSGGVGDEQFF | TRBV6-5 | few | TRBJ2-1 | TRBD2
TGCAGTGCTAGAGATCTCTGGGATAGCACGATACACGAGCAGTACTTC | CSARDLWDSTIHEQYF | TRBV20-1 | few | TRBJ2-7 | .